The subject of this entry is one TCR beta chain. Its specificity is not known. This entry comes from a study of shared clonotypes between healthy human individuals. Recent acute infections and vaccinations were absent in the healthy HIV-negative adult donors. Sorted-subset replicate PCR reactions were performed with roughly 200 ng DNA, corresponding to tens of thousands of T cell genomes. TCRdb keeps only in-frame clones here, not all; method: immunoSEQ multiplex PCR. The sample lists roughly 2.6 million clones, around 94% seen once, with over 0.12% in the top ten. V was pared by 2 bases and J by 0 bases, with 12 bases of the junction left unmatched. Germline loops: CDR1 SGHRS, CDR2 YFSETQ. The CDR3 loop spans 20 amino acids. The study, taken as a whole, reports: Generally, naive subsets came out with larger estimated richness than memory subsets. Blood was the sole source, and tissue repertoires probably differ.

The TCR comes from a man aged 18 to 30 in good health. The specimen sequenced was naive CD4+ T cells sorted from blood. Described subset: CD45RA+ positively selected. The chain combines TRBV5-1 with TRBJ2-6; 9 bases line up with TRBD1. The CDR3 nucleotides are TGCGCCAGCAGCTTCGACAGGGCCGGGACAGGGCGCTCTGGGGCCAACGTCCTGACTTTC. Translated: CASSFDRAGTGRSGANVLTF.